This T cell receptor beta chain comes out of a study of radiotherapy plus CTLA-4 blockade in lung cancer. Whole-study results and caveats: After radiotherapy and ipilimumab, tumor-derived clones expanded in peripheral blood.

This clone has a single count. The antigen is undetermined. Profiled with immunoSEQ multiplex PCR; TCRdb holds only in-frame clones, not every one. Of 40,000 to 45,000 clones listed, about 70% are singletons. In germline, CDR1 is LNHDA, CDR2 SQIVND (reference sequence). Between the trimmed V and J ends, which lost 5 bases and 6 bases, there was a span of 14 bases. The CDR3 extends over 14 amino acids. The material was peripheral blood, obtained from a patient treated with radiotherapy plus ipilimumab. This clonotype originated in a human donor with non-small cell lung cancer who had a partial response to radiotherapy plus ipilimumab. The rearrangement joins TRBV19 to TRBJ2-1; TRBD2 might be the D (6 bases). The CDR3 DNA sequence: TGTGCCAGTAGTTCCTTTAGCGGCGCCAATGAGCAGTTCTTC. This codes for CASSSFSGANEQFF.